The next 20 T cell receptor beta chains were all read from a single sample in a study of T cells of healthy individuals. TCRdb independently ran MiXCR on the 5' RACE reads; one entry per CDR3 protein. This table has more than 85,000 distinct CDR3 sequences, 15% to 20% appearing once. These receptor sequences come from a human donor in good health.

This clonotype showed up many times. The J gene is TRBJ2-1, the V gene TRBV18; 12 bases fit TRBD2. Germline values: CDR1 KGHSH, CDR2 LQKENI. The CDR3 spans 12 residues. J lost 7 bases, V lost 8 bases, and 0 bases had no gene match. The DNA of the CDR3 is TGTGCCAGCGGGACTAGCGGGAATGAGCAGTTCTTC. Amino acids: CASGTSGNEQFF.

This clonotype was detected many times. The chain uses TRBV20-1 and TRBJ2-1, with TRBD2 matching over 7 bases. The V gene's germline CDR1 is DFQATT and CDR2 SNEGSKA (reference sequence). Losses at the gene ends were 0 bases for V and 0 bases for J; bases not matched to a gene: 5. The CDR3 loop spans 16 amino acids. CDR3 coding DNA: TGCAGTGCTAGAGATACGGGCGGGGGCTCCTACAATGAGCAGTTCTTC. Its translation: CSARDTGGGSYNEQFF.

This clonotype has only a few counts. The chain links TRBV29-1 to TRBJ2-7; 10 nucleotides line up with TRBD1. V lost 1 base, J lost 2 bases, and 2 bases stayed unmatched. Germline V gives CDR1 SQVTM, CDR2 ANQGSEA. The CDR3 runs to 14 residues. This CDR3 reads CSVEGTGGTYEQYF. For the CDR3, the DNA is TGCAGCGTTGAAGGGACAGGGGGGACCTACGAGCAGTACTTC.

The chain combines TRBV7-2 with TRBJ2-1; 7 bases agree with TRBD2. Germline V gives CDR1 SGHTA, CDR2 FQGNSA. CDR3 length: 16 residues. V trimming: 4 bases; J trimming: 6 bases; junction bases outside the gene matches: 12. The CDR3 region has the DNA TGTGCCAGCAGCTCGGCCCCTGGGGGGGGACTCAATGAGCAGTTCTTC. This encodes CASSSAPGGGLNEQFF. Full variable domain (outside the CDR3, taken from reference TRBV7-2 and TRBJ2-1): GAGVSQSPSNKVTEKGKDVELRCDPISGHTALYWYRQSLGQGLEFLIYFQGNSAPDKSGLPSDRFSAERTGGSVSTLTIQRTQQEDSAVYLCASSSAPGGGLNEQFFGPGTRLTVL.

This clonotype appeared a few times. The V and J genes are TRBV11-1 and TRBJ2-6, with TRBD1 matching 7 bases. V gave up 6 bases and J gave up 3 bases; unmatched junction bases: 5. The length of the CDR3 is 15 residues. Germline V gene sequence: CDR1 SGHAT, CDR2 FQDESV (reference sequence). The CDR3 protein is CASSLQGFGANVLTF. Here the CDR3 DNA reads TGTGCCAGCAGTCTACAGGGGTTTGGGGCCAACGTCCTGACTTTC.

This clonotype was counted at least ten times. This chain links TRBV24-1 with TRBJ2-1, with 9 bases aligning to TRBD1. Trimming removed 7 bases from V and 4 bases from J; junction bases left unmatched: 4. This CDR3 region has 14 residues. The V gene's germline CDR1 is KGHDR and CDR2 SFDVKD. As DNA, the CDR3 is TGTGCCACCAGGGCCGGACAGGGGTACAATGAGCAGTTCTTC. This codes for CATRAGQGYNEQFF.

This sequence joins TRBV7-2 and TRBJ2-5; D gene unclear. V was shortened by 1 base and J by 3 bases, with 6 bases between the two germline ends. CDR1 and CDR2 from the germline V gene are SGHTA and FQGNSA. This CDR3 contains 13 residues. As DNA, the CDR3 is TGTGCCAGCAGCTTAGGTGCGAAAGAGACCCAGTACTTC. It specifies CASSLGAKETQYF. The full variable domain, its missing parts supplied by reference TRBV7-2 and TRBJ2-5, is GAGVSQSPSNKVTEKGKDVELRCDPISGHTALYWYRQSLGQGLEFLIYFQGNSAPDKSGLPSDRFSAERTGGSVSTLTIQRTQQEDSAVYLCASSLGAKETQYFGPGTRLLVL.

J is TRBJ2-3 and V is TRBV9; tentative D call: TRBD2 (6 bases). The CDR3 is made up of 16 amino acids. The germline V and J ends were trimmed by 0 bases and 0 bases, with 11 bases remaining between them. Per germline, CDR1 SGDLS and CDR2 YYNGEE. CDR3 bases: TGTGCCAGCAGCGTAGCCGTAGCGGATAGCACAGATACGCAGTATTTT. This gives the protein CASSVAVADSTDTQYF. Variable domain in full (rest from reference TRBV9 and TRBJ2-3): DSGVTQTPKHLITATGQRVTLRCSPRSGDLSVYWYQQSLDQGLQFLIQYYNGEERAKGNILERFSAQQFPDLHSELNLSSLELGDSALYFCASSVAVADSTDTQYFGPGTRLTVL.

The rearrangement uses TRBV4-3 and TRBJ1-5; D is unclear. V was pared by 0 bases and J by 5 bases, with 8 bases between. The CDR3 contains 14 residues. The germline V gene encodes CDR1 LGHNA and CDR2 YSLEER. CDR3 sequence: CASSQDGRDQPQHF. CDR3 in DNA: TGCGCCAGCAGCCAAGATGGAAGGGATCAGCCCCAGCATTTT.

This clonotype has more than one count but fewer than ten. V gene TRBV30 combines with J gene TRBJ2-5, with D possibly matching TRBD1 (6 bases). This CDR3 contains 14 residues. V was shortened by 4 bases and J by 2 bases, with 14 bases between the two germline ends. Germline V gives CDR1 GTSNPN, CDR2 SVGIG (reference sequence). Written as DNA, the CDR3 is TGTGCCTGGACCTCCGGGACACCACAAGAGACCCAGTACTTC. This gives the protein CAWTSGTPQETQYF.

This clonotype was seen ten or more times. The chain links TRBV28 to TRBJ2-3, with 9 bases fitting TRBD2. Trimming took 7 bases from V and 0 from J; bases not matched to a gene: 5. Germline CDR1 reads MDHEN; CDR2 reads SYDVKM. The CDR3 has 15 residues. The CDR3 region has the DNA TGTGCCAGCACGACTAGCGGCCCTAGCACAGATACGCAGTATTTT. Translating it yields CASTTSGPSTDTQYF.

This clonotype was seen once. The rearrangement joins TRBV9 to TRBJ2-7; D is possibly TRBD2 (5 bases). V was pared by 3 bases and J by 3 bases, with 13 bases between. The CDR3 is 14 residues long. Germline V CDR1 and CDR2: SGDLS, YYNGEE. The CDR3 spells CASSAGWAYYEQYF. CDR3 DNA: TGTGCCAGCAGCGCGGGATGGGCATACTACGAGCAGTACTTC.

This clonotype turned up a few times. J is TRBJ2-3 and V is TRBV15; TRBD1 is a possible D gene (7 bases). This CDR3 is built from 16 residues. Germline V gives CDR1 LNHNV, CDR2 YYDKDF (reference sequence). Trimming removed 1 base from V and 4 bases from J, with 15 bases in between. Written as DNA, the CDR3 is TGTGCCACCAGCAGAGGAGGGCAGGGGGGACCAGATACGCAGTATTTT. Amino acids: CATSRGGQGGPDTQYF.

This clonotype was picked up many times. V is TRBV5-1 and J is TRBJ1-2; no reliable D call. The CDR3 sequence is 14 residues long. Germline CDR1 is SGHRS and CDR2 is YFSETQ. Trimming removed 0 bases at V and 8 bases at J, with 14 bases between. This chain's CDR3 is CASSLEYVSSGYTF. CDR3 in DNA: TGCGCCAGCAGCTTGGAGTATGTCTCTTCGGGCTACACCTTC.

This clonotype was observed many times. In nucleotides, the CDR3 is TGTGCCAGCAGCTTATTCTCTGGGGCCAACGTCCTGACTTTC. Residues: CASSLFSGANVLTF. The V gene is TRBV7-7, the J gene TRBJ2-6; no clear D. The V end was cut by 2 bases, the J end by 0 bases, with 2 bases between. CDR1 is SSHAT, CDR2 FNYEAQ, per germline (reference sequence). The CDR3 covers 14 residues.

This clonotype was seen a few times. This chain links TRBV15 with TRBJ2-4, with D possibly being TRBD2 (6 bases). Trimming removed 0 bases from V and 8 bases from J, with 8 bases in between. Germline V gene lookup returns CDR1 LNHNV and CDR2 YYDKDF (reference sequence). CDR3 size: 13 residues. The CDR3 DNA reads TGTGCCACCAGCAGAGACCCGGGAGACATTCAGTACTTC. Its translation is CATSRDPGDIQYF.

The gene calls are TRBV7-9 and TRBJ2-5, with 7 bases identical to TRBD1. J lost 2 bases, V lost 5 bases, and 8 bases had no gene match. The CDR3 consists of 15 residues. Germline V lookup: CDR1 SEHNR, CDR2 FQNEAQ (reference sequence). The CDR3 region has the DNA TGTGCCAGCAGCCGATCAAACAGGGGACAAGAGACCCAGTACTTC. Translation gives CASSRSNRGQETQYF.

This clonotype was observed many times. This rearrangement joins TRBV6-6 to TRBJ2-6; TRBD1 is a possible D gene (5 bases). The CDR3 extends over 14 amino acids. CDR1 is MNHNY, CDR2 SVGAGI, per germline (reference sequence). Deletions cut 7 bases from V and 0 bases from J, with 7 bases between. CDR3 region: CASKDSSGANVLTF. The CDR3 DNA reads TGTGCCAGCAAAGACAGCTCTGGGGCCAACGTCCTGACTTTC.

The V and J genes are TRBV7-2 and TRBJ1-6; 8 bases agree with TRBD1. V shed 1 base and J 7 bases; nucleotides not matched to a gene: 9. Per germline, CDR1 SGHTA and CDR2 FQGNSA. The CDR3 is made up of 17 amino acids. The CDR3 sequence is CASSLGAGGIVNSPLHF. As DNA, the CDR3 is TGTGCCAGCAGCTTAGGGGCAGGGGGCATAGTAAATTCACCCCTCCACTTT.

For the CDR3, the DNA is TGTGCCAGCAGCTTAACGAAACTAGCGGGGGGTAATGAGCAGTTCTTC. It encodes CASSLTKLAGGNEQFF. The rearrangement joins TRBV7-3 to TRBJ2-1; 12 bases line up with TRBD2. The junction had 4 bases not matched to a gene; V was cut back by 0 bases and J by 7 bases. This CDR3 is built from 16 residues. CDR1 and CDR2 from the germline V gene are SGHTA and FQGTGA.